Each of the 22 T cell receptor beta chains below was sequenced from the same sample in a study of identical twins. TCRdb re-derived calls from the 5' RACE reads in MiXCR, one entry per CDR3 protein. The repertoire includes around 530,000 distinct CDR3 sequences, 13% to 15% of them detected once, and 0.44% sits in the top ten. The same data also contributed to another study, on yellow fever vaccine responses in identical twins.

The specimen sequenced was CD4+ T cells sorted from blood. These receptors were obtained from a woman between 18 and 29 years old in good health.

The rearrangement joins TRBV21-1 to TRBJ2-2; the table's D call TRBD1 went unverified against the DNA. TRBV21-1 is a pseudogene. This CDR3 contains 15 residues. This CDR3 reads CASSKSAGYTGELFF. In DNA form, the CDR3 reads TGTGCCAGCAGCAAATCGGCAGGGTACACCGGGGAGCTGTTTTTT.

In this sample, this clonotype turned up a few times. The chain combines TRBV3-1 with TRBJ2-1, with 8 nucleotides matching TRBD2. The germline V gene has CDR1 LGHDT and CDR2 YNNKEL (reference sequence). V was pared by 0 bases and J by 4 bases, with 5 bases of the junction left unmatched. This CDR3 contains 16 residues. The CDR3 protein is CASSQDGAGGYNEQFF. The DNA of the CDR3 is TGTGCCAGCAGCCAAGATGGGGCGGGGGGATACAATGAGCAGTTCTTC.

This clonotype came up a few times. V usage is TRBV5-5 and J usage is TRBJ2-2; D is perhaps TRBD2 (5 bases). Trimming stripped 4 bases from V and 6 bases from J, with 16 bases between. The V gene's germline CDR1 is SGHKS and CDR2 YYEKEE (reference sequence). This CDR3 comprises 15 residues. The CDR3 loop reads CASSAPPGGSGELFF. Written as DNA, the CDR3 is TGTGCCAGCAGCGCCCCCCCCGGAGGATCCGGGGAGCTGTTTTTT.

This clonotype was counted a few times. CDR3 DNA: TGTGCCAGCAGTGAACTCGAACTCCGGTTCGATGAGCAGTTCTTC. It is translated as CASSELELRFDEQFF. The chain recombines TRBV2 with TRBJ2-1; D ambiguous. Germline CDR1 is SNHLY and CDR2 is FYNNEI. With 2 bases removed from V and 8 bases from J, the gap between germline ends came to 16 bases. The CDR3 totals 15 residues.

This chain uses TRBV5-1 with TRBJ2-1, with D maybe TRBD2 (6 bases). The CDR3 contains 14 residues. Germline lookup yields CDR1 SGHRS and CDR2 YFSETQ. V was clipped by 0 bases and J by 8 bases, with 12 bases between them. The CDR3 DNA reads TGCGCCAGCAGCTTGGTGGGGGGTCCCGATGAGCAGTTCTTC. Residues: CASSLVGGPDEQFF.

This clonotype showed up just a few times. The rearrangement joins TRBV5-6 to TRBJ1-6; D is ambiguous. Germline loops: CDR1 SGHDT, CDR2 YYEEEE. V lost 4 bases to trimming and J lost 7 bases, with 15 bases between them. This CDR3 is built from 15 residues. The CDR3 coding sequence is TGTGCCAGCAGCCCTCTCAGTCCTATAAATTCACCCCTCCACTTT. Its translation is CASSPLSPINSPLHF.

This clonotype has only a few counts. The genes are TRBV24-1 and TRBJ2-1; 8 bases fit TRBD2. Germline V gene sequence: CDR1 KGHDR, CDR2 SFDVKD. This CDR3 is built from 15 residues. With V trimmed by 3 bases and J by 2 bases, 2 bases remained unmatched. In nucleotides, the CDR3 is TGTGCCACCAGTGATATGCGGGAGGCCTACAATGAGCAGTTCTTC. Its translation: CATSDMREAYNEQFF.

The rearrangement joins TRBV7-2 to TRBJ2-1; 9 bases map to TRBD2. Germline assignment: CDR1 SGHTA and CDR2 FQGNSA. There are 14 residues in the CDR3. Trimming at V came to 1 base and at J to 8 bases, leaving 3 bases not matched to a gene. CDR3 residues: CASSLVREGYEQFF. The CDR3 nucleotides are TGTGCCAGCAGCTTAGTGCGGGAGGGATATGAGCAGTTCTTC.

This clonotype was counted between two and nine times. The V and J genes are TRBV24-1 and TRBJ2-1; 7 nucleotides match TRBD2. Trimming took 3 bases from V and 8 from J; bases not matched to a gene: 9. The germline V gene has CDR1 KGHDR and CDR2 SFDVKD. The CDR3 has 15 amino acids. The CDR3 reads CATSDPRLASDEQFF. The CDR3 nucleotides are TGTGCCACCAGTGATCCTAGACTAGCCTCTGATGAGCAGTTCTTC.

The rearrangement joins TRBV14 to TRBJ2-4, with 8 bases aligning to TRBD1. V gave up 5 bases and J gave up 7 bases; unmatched junction bases: 10. CDR3 size: 15 residues. In germline, CDR1 is SGHDN, CDR2 FVKESK. The chain's CDR3 is CASSRGQGGNNIQYF. The CDR3 DNA follows: TGTGCCAGCAGCAGAGGACAGGGTGGAAATAACATTCAGTACTTC.

This sequence joins TRBV5-6 and TRBJ2-5, with TRBD1 matching 9 bases. With 0 bases clipped from V and 4 bases from J, the junction kept 10 bases outside the gene matches. The CDR3 length is 17 residues. The germline V gene has CDR1 SGHDT and CDR2 YYEEEE. The CDR3 nucleotides are TGTGCCAGCAGCTTGGATGGGACAGGGTGGATCGTAGAGACCCAGTACTTC. It yields the protein CASSLDGTGWIVETQYF.

This chain uses TRBV20-1 with TRBJ1-1, with a possible D match to TRBD1 (6 bases). Deletions cut 8 bases from V and 8 bases from J, with 12 bases between. CDR3 length: 10 amino acids. The V gene's germline CDR1 is DFQATT and CDR2 SNEGSKA (reference sequence). DNA of the CDR3: TGCAGTTCCTACAGGGTGGAAGCTTTCTTT. Translating gives CSSYRVEAFF.

The CDR3 bases are TGCAGTGCTAGGGAGGATGGCTACACCTTC. It yields the protein CSAREDGYTF. V is TRBV20-1 and J is TRBJ1-2, with D unclear. V dropped 3 bases and J dropped 6 bases, with 5 bases sitting between them. The CDR3 extends over 10 amino acids. CDR1 is DFQATT and CDR2 is SNEGSKA in the germline V gene (reference sequence).

This chain uses TRBV3-1 with TRBJ1-6; D is perhaps TRBD1 (6 bases). V gave up 1 base and J gave up 13 bases, with 14 bases separating them. In germline, CDR1 is LGHDT, CDR2 YNNKEL (reference sequence). The CDR3 extends over 14 amino acids. The CDR3 sequence: CASSQGRAQGPLHF. The CDR3 DNA sequence: TGTGCCAGCAGCCAAGGTCGGGCCCAGGGGCCCCTCCACTTT.

This clonotype was observed a few times. This chain connects TRBV3-1 to TRBJ1-1, with a weak D call TRBD1 (5 bases). This CDR3 is built from 13 residues. In germline, CDR1 is LGHDT, CDR2 YNNKEL (reference sequence). Trimming shortened V by 4 bases and J by 8 bases, and 14 bases separated the two germline ends. CDR3 DNA sequence: TGTGCCAGCAGCCGTCATGGGGCAGACGAAGCTTTCTTT. Protein: CASSRHGADEAFF.

The V gene is TRBV5-1, the J gene TRBJ2-3; no clear D gene. Trimming cost V 5 bases and J 2 bases, with 12 bases left between them. CDR1 and CDR2 (germline): SGHRS, YFSETQ. The CDR3 has 14 amino acids. The CDR3 loop reads CASRLNIYTDTQYF. In nucleotides, the CDR3 is TGCGCCAGCAGATTAAACATCTACACAGATACGCAGTATTTT.

This clonotype turned up a few times. This chain uses TRBV5-1 with TRBJ1-4; 7 bases match TRBD1. The CDR3 is made up of 16 amino acids. Germline-derived CDR1 and CDR2 are SGHRS and YFSETQ. Unmatched junction bases numbered 5, after V lost 0 bases and J lost 3 bases. The DNA of the CDR3 is TGCGCCAGCAGCTTGGCCTGGGACAGCCCTAATGAAAAACTGTTTTTT. Translating gives CASSLAWDSPNEKLFF.

The chain links TRBV20-1 to TRBJ2-5; D may be TRBD1 (8 bases). CDR3 length: 14 residues. CDR1 DFQATT and CDR2 SNEGSKA come from the germline V gene (reference sequence). V was shortened by 3 bases and J by 5 bases, with 16 bases between the two germline ends. The CDR3 loop reads CSARPTGGGETQYF. Here the CDR3 DNA reads TGCAGTGCTAGGCCTACAGGGGGAGGGGAGACCCAGTACTTC.

The V gene is TRBV19, the J gene TRBJ2-4; 15 positions match TRBD2. CDR1 and CDR2 from the germline V gene are LNHDA and SQIVND (reference sequence). This CDR3 contains 17 residues. Trimming at V came to 9 bases and at J to 3 bases, leaving 9 bases not matched to a gene. CDR3 nucleotides: TGTGCCAGCGGGGGACTAGCGGGAGGAAAGGGCAAAAACATTCAGTACTTC. The encoded protein is CASGGLAGGKGKNIQYF. Looking up the rest from reference TRBV19 and TRBJ2-4 gives the full variable domain: DGGITQSPKYLFRKEGQNVTLSCEQNLNHDAMYWYRQDPGQGLRLIYYSQIVNDFQKGDIAEGYSVSREKKESFPLTVTSAQKNPTAFYLCASGGLAGGKGKNIQYFGAGTRLSVL.

This clonotype was observed at least ten times. This chain connects TRBV5-1 to TRBJ2-1; the D is unclear. V was cut by 0 bases and J by 6 bases, with 7 bases left in between. This CDR3 spans 13 amino acids. Germline CDR1 SGHRS, CDR2 YFSETQ. The DNA of the CDR3 is TGCGCCAGCAGCTTGGATCCCCGCAATGAGCAGTTCTTC. Residues: CASSLDPRNEQFF.

The rearrangement links TRBV20-1 to TRBJ2-5; D remains ambiguous. Germline V gene lookup returns CDR1 DFQATT and CDR2 SNEGSKA (reference sequence). The CDR3 is 14 residues long. Trimming removed 5 bases from V and 7 bases from J, with 20 bases in between. The CDR3 sequence: CSAHPRGLQRTQYF. CDR3 DNA sequence: TGCAGTGCTCACCCCCGAGGCCTTCAGAGGACCCAGTACTTC.

This clonotype was seen more than once but under ten times. The V and J genes are TRBV5-1 and TRBJ2-1, with 9 bases lining up with TRBD2. Germline-derived CDR1 and CDR2 are SGHRS and YFSETQ. CDR3 length: 18 amino acids. V lost 1 base, J lost 0 bases, and 8 bases stayed unmatched. CDR3 DNA: TGCGCCAGCAGCTTGTTCCTAGCGGGGAGTGGCTCCTACAATGAGCAGTTCTTC. This sequence encodes CASSLFLAGSGSYNEQFF.